These T cell receptor beta chains were read from a single sample in a study of T cell repertoires in cytomegalovirus infection. TCRdb re-derived calls from the reads in MiXCR, one entry per CDR3 protein. The top ten hold roughly 27% of the sample, which has about 180,000 distinct CDR3 sequences, over 13% seen once. Sequenced material: PBMCs. The receptors here all came from a human donor in good health (CMV status not recorded). Some clones in this sample may be carry-over from other donors' samples. Both conserved end residues are part of each CDR3. A D gene is named only where the DNA matches it firmly. Where a row states a size, it is once, few, many or the class of an expanded clone; other rows omit it.

j_gene | d_gene | abundance | v_gene | CDR3nt | CDR3aa
TRBJ2-5 | . | many | TRBV28 | TGTGCCAGCAGTTTATGGGCCGGGACTTTAGAGACCCAGTACTTC | CASSLWAGTLETQYF
TRBJ1-3 | . | few | TRBV28 | TGTGCCAGCAGTAAGGACCAAAGGGGAAACACCATATATTTT | CASSKDQRGNTIYF
TRBJ1-2 | . | many | TRBV5-6 | TGTGCCAGCAGCCCCCGTGAGACGGGCTACACCTTC | CASSPRETGYTF
TRBJ2-1 | . | many | TRBV6-2/TRBV6-3 | TGTGCCAGCACCCCCGTGGCGGGGGCGGATGAGCAGTTCTTC | CASTPVAGADEQFF
TRBJ2-1 | TRBD2 | few | TRBV24-1 | TGTGCCACCAGTGAAAGCGGGAGGGCCAGGAGGTTCAATGAGCAGTTCTTC | CATSESGRARRFNEQFF
TRBJ1-2 | . | . | TRBV27 | TGTGCCAGCAGTCCTGCCGCGGTCTATGGCTACACCTTC | CASSPAAVYGYTF
TRBJ2-7 | TRBD1 | many | TRBV15 | TGTGCCACCAGCAGAGGACAGGGGGGGGCCTACGAGCAGTACTTC | CATSRGQGGAYEQYF
TRBJ2-3 | . | few | TRBV2 | TGTGCCAGCAGGGGGAGAGGCCCGCAGTATTTT | CASRGRGPQYF
TRBJ2-1 | TRBD2 | many | TRBV7-2 | TGTGCCAGCAGCTTAGCATCTAGCGGGAGGTACAATGAGCAGTTCTTC | CASSLASSGRYNEQFF
TRBJ2-1 | . | many | TRBV7-2 | TGTGCCAGCAGCTTAGCGCCGGGATACAATGAGCAGTTCTTC | CASSLAPGYNEQFF
TRBJ2-3 | TRBD2 | many | TRBV7-3 | TGTGCCAGCAGCTTAAGCGGGGGGATAACAGATACGCAGTATTTT | CASSLSGGITDTQYF
TRBJ2-2 | . | many | TRBV7-2 | TGTGCCAGCAGCTTAGCTGTCCGGGGTGGCACCGGGGAGCTGTTTTTT | CASSLAVRGGTGELFF
TRBJ1-5 | . | many | TRBV6-2/TRBV6-3 | TGTGCCAGCAGTTCGGGGACCAATCAGCCCCAGCATTTT | CASSSGTNQPQHF
TRBJ2-5 | TRBD2 | once | TRBV29-1 | TGCAGCGTCCGACTAGCGGGAGGGGAGACCCAGTACTTC | CSVRLAGGETQYF
TRBJ1-5 | . | many | TRBV7-2 | TGTGCCAGCAGCCCGACAGATAGCAATCAGCCCCAGCATTTT | CASSPTDSNQPQHF
TRBJ1-3 | . | . | TRBV20-1 | TGCAGTGCTAGAGATCCTCGGACACTCTTCGGCGGAAACACCATATATTTT | CSARDPRTLFGGNTIYF
TRBJ2-7 | . | . | TRBV28 | TGTGCCAGCAGTTTAGTAGGGGGGTTCTACGAGCAGTACTTC | CASSLVGGFYEQYF
TRBJ2-5 | TRBD2 | few | TRBV14 | TGTGCCAGCAGCACACAAGCGGGGTACCAAGAGACCCAGTACTTC | CASSTQAGYQETQYF
TRBJ2-7 | . | many | TRBV10-3 | TGTGCCATCAGTGAGTCGATTAAGGGTCCGGGGAACGAGCAGTACTTC | CAISESIKGPGNEQYF
TRBJ1-2 | . | few | TRBV28 | TGTGCCAGCTTCGACAGGACATATGGCTACACCTTC | CASFDRTYGYTF
TRBJ2-2 | TRBD1 | . | TRBV5-1 | TGCGCCAGCAGCTTGAGAGGGGGCGCGCTCACCGGGGAGCTGTTTTTT | CASSLRGGALTGELFF
TRBJ2-4 | TRBD2 | many | TRBV28 | TGTGCCAGCAGTCTCGGGGGGTCCGGACACATTCAGTACTTC | CASSLGGSGHIQYF
TRBJ2-7 | . | many | TRBV7-2 | TGTGCCAGCAGCTTGGCAGGGGTGAATCAGTACGAGCAGTACTTC | CASSLAGVNQYEQYF
TRBJ2-7 | TRBD2 | . | TRBV28 | TGTGCCAGCCTCCGTGGTAGCGGGAGTTACGAGCAGTACTTC | CASLRGSGSYEQYF
TRBJ2-1 | . | . | TRBV27 | TGTGCCAGCAGCCTTACAGGGCCTCCGGGCAATGAGCAGTTCTTC | CASSLTGPPGNEQFF
TRBJ2-6 | TRBD2 | few | TRBV6-2/TRBV6-3 | TGTGCCAGCAGTTACCCTCTAGCGGGAGTGCCTGGGGCCAACGTCCTGACTTTC | CASSYPLAGVPGANVLTF
TRBJ2-7 | TRBD2 | few | TRBV11-2 | TGTGCCAGCAGCTTAGAACTAGCGGGAATCTACGAGCAGTACTTC | CASSLELAGIYEQYF
TRBJ1-5 | TRBD1 | many | TRBV28 | TGTGCCAGCAGTTTGTTACAGGGGAGGCAGCCCCAGCATTTT | CASSLLQGRQPQHF
TRBJ2-3 | . | many | TRBV11-2 | TGTGCCAGCAGCTTAGGGCAGACTACTAGCACAGATACGCAGTATTTT | CASSLGQTTSTDTQYF
TRBJ2-7 | TRBD2 | . | TRBV18 | TGTGCCAGCTCGAGACTAGCGGGAGACCACGAGCAGTACTTC | CASSRLAGDHEQYF
TRBJ1-4 | TRBD1 | . | TRBV28 | TGTGCCAGCAGTTCGACAGGGTGGACTAATGAAAAACTGTTTTTT | CASSSTGWTNEKLFF
TRBJ2-7 | TRBD1 | few | TRBV6-2/TRBV6-3 | TGTGCCAGCAGTTCCTACGGACAGGAGAGCTACGAGCAGTACTTC | CASSSYGQESYEQYF
TRBJ1-2 | . | many | TRBV5-8 | TGTGCCAGCAGCTTCGACAGCCTCATTGGCTACACCTTC | CASSFDSLIGYTF
TRBJ2-1 | . | . | TRBV19 | TGTGCCAGTCCCCACAAGCGAGAGGACAATGAGCAGTTCTTC | CASPHKREDNEQFF
TRBJ2-2 | . | many | TRBV6-2/TRBV6-3 | TGTGCCAGCAGTTACTCCGAGGCAGGACTGTTTTTT | CASSYSEAGLFF
TRBJ2-7 | TRBD1 | . | TRBV7-6 | TGTGCCAGCAGCTTAAGCACAGGGGTTTACGAGCAGTACTTC | CASSLSTGVYEQYF
TRBJ1-1 | . | few | TRBV14 | TGTGCCAGCAGCCAAGTTCGGGCTATGAACACTGAAGCTTTCTTT | CASSQVRAMNTEAFF
TRBJ2-1 | TRBD2 | many | TRBV11-2 | TGTGCCAGCAGCTTACCGCTAGCGGGGGGCCCCGATGAGCAGTTCTTC | CASSLPLAGGPDEQFF
TRBJ1-1 | TRBD1 | . | TRBV6-6 | TGTGCCAGCAGTTACTTACAGGGGGCGAACACTGAAGCTTTCTTT | CASSYLQGANTEAFF
TRBJ2-5 | . | many | TRBV11-2 | TGTGCCAGCCGGGACATGGAGACCCAGTACTTC | CASRDMETQYF
TRBJ1-6 | TRBD1 | many | TRBV19 | TGTGCCACCTCTGGACAGGAGACCTATAATTCACCCCTCCACTTT | CATSGQETYNSPLHF
TRBJ2-3 | TRBD2 | many | TRBV20-1 | TGCAGTGCGGTAAGCCCCATAACTAGCGGGAGTCAAGTATCGACAGATACGCAGTATTTT | CSAVSPITSGSQVSTDTQYF
TRBJ1-5 | TRBD1 | few | TRBV7-8 | TGTGCCAGCAGCCCCCGGACAGGGGGCAGGAGCGGTAGCAATCAGCCCCAGCATTTT | CASSPRTGGRSGSNQPQHF
TRBJ2-7 | . | . | TRBV6-2/TRBV6-3 | TGTGCCAGCAGTTACATTGGGACTTTCTACGAGCAGTACTTC | CASSYIGTFYEQYF
TRBJ1-5 | . | many | TRBV27 | TGTGCCAGCAGCCGTCAACCGGGACTGCGGGAAAGTCAGCCCCAGCATTTT | CASSRQPGLRESQPQHF
TRBJ1-2 | TRBD1 | . | TRBV29-1 | TGCAGCGTTGGCCGGGACAGTCTTAACTATGGCTACACCTTC | CSVGRDSLNYGYTF
TRBJ1-1 | . | few | TRBV12-3/TRBV12-4 | TGTGCCAGCAGGTCCCGGGGAGGAGGGTACACTGAAGCTTTCTTT | CASRSRGGGYTEAFF
TRBJ2-5 | . | many | TRBV14 | TGTGCCAGCAGCCAAGATCGAGAACGATCCGCGAAAGAGACCCAGTACTTC | CASSQDRERSAKETQYF
TRBJ2-7 | TRBD1 | . | TRBV5-1 | TGCGCCAGCACCCAGGGGGCTAACTACGAGCAGTACTTC | CASTQGANYEQYF
TRBJ1-6 | . | few | TRBV7-9 | TGTGCCAGCAGCTTATCGGGGGCTCATTCACCCCTCCACTTT | CASSLSGAHSPLHF
TRBJ2-5 | . | few | TRBV2 | TGTGCCAGCATCCTCGGCAGGGGCGAGGAGACCCAGTACTTC | CASILGRGEETQYF
TRBJ1-5 | . | many | TRBV6-5 | TGTGCCAGCAGTGGGGGTACGGGGGGTAGCAATCAGCCCCAGCATTTT | CASSGGTGGSNQPQHF
TRBJ2-5 | . | many | TRBV10-3 | TGTGCCATCAGTGAGGGCCGGACATACCAAGAGACCCAGTACTTC | CAISEGRTYQETQYF
TRBJ1-5 | . | many | TRBV6-6 | TGTGCCAGCAGGGACGGGGGTCTGTACACGAATTTT | CASRDGGLYTNF
TRBJ2-7 | . | few | TRBV7-9 | TGTGCCAGCAGCTTACCGGGACGGGCCTACGAGCAGTACTTC | CASSLPGRAYEQYF
TRBJ2-3 | . | . | TRBV12-3/TRBV12-4 | TGTGCCAGCGGGGCACAGGGAGGCACAGATACGCAGTATTTT | CASGAQGGTDTQYF
TRBJ2-3 | . | many | TRBV7-9 | TGTGCCAGCAGCCCCCGTGGAAGCACAGATACGCAGTATTTT | CASSPRGSTDTQYF